The entry below gives a single TCR beta chain sequence along with its context. The antigen is undetermined. TCRdb analysed the PCR reads with MiXCR anew, one entry per CDR3 protein. This sample carries about 18,000 distinct CDR3 sequences, roughly 62% of them seen once, and the ten largest clones take approximately 1.2%. Deletions cut 4 bases from V and 0 bases from J, with 9 bases between. The CDR3 length is 14 residues. Germline assignment: CDR1 SNHLY and CDR2 FYNNEI. The data were taken from a study of vaccination and CD4 T cells after COVID-19. For the study at large: Participants were administered two doses of either the BNT162b2 or the mRNA-1273 vaccine. General study results and limits: In convalescent patients, 304 of 307 vaccine-specific clones were mono-reactive for SARS-CoV-2 spike.

The material sequenced was CD4+ T cells from blood, taken after SARS-CoV-2 vaccination. This sequence was found in a human donor who had recovered from COVID-19. The V and J genes are TRBV2 and TRBJ1-2, with D maybe TRBD1 (5 bases). For the CDR3, the DNA is TGTGCCAGCAGTGGCAGGACAACTAACTATGGCTACACCTTC. This codes for CASSGRTTNYGYTF.